This T cell receptor beta chain appears in the sequencing data of a study of cytomegalovirus exposure and HLA in healthy donors. For the study at large: An analysis done earlier identified 117 million unique TCR beta sequences from approximately 200 million T cells. Whole-study results and caveats: In an earlier analysis, most TCR beta V segments were productive about 87% or about 30% of the time. A list of approximately 160 TCR beta chains associated with cytomegalovirus was given.

This clone showed up just once. What it recognizes is unknown. The PCR contained 60 Vbeta and 13 Jbeta primers. Original handling: The count from a later analysis was some 81 million unique TCR beta chains, some 12 million of them shared. Using immunoSEQ multiplex PCR, the repertoire was profiled, and TCRdb retains in-frame clones only, with some absent. The V and J calls and clone size are taken from that table; D and trimming were inferred from the DNA. The sample gives under 200,000 clones, around 82% of which show up once; 0.8% to 1.3% is in the top ten. The TCR sequence derives from a man aged 30 to 45 in good health and CMV-seronegative. Specimen: PBMCs.

CDR3 nucleotides: TGTGCCAGCAGTTTCTCAGGGGGATTCGGCAATCAGCCCCAGCATTTT. It translates to CASSFSGGFGNQPQHF. The chain recombines TRBV28 with TRBJ1-5, with 7 bases identical to TRBD1. Germline CDR1 and CDR2: MDHEN and SYDVKM. The CDR3 is 16 amino acids. With V trimmed by 3 bases and J by 2 bases, 7 bases remained unmatched.